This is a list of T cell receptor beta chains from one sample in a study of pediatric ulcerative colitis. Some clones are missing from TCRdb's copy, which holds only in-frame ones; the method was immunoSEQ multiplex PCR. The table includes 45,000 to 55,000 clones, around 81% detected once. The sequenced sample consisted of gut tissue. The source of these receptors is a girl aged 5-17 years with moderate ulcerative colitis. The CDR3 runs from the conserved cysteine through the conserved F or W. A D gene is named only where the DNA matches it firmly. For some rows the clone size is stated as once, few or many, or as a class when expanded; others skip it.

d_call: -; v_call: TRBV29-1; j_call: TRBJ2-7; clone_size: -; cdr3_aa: CSVEDIYEQYF; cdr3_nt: TGCAGCGTTGAAGACATCTACGAGCAGTACTTC
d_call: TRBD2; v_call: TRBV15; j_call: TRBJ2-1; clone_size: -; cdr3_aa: CATSRGREGHNEQFF; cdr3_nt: TGTGCCACCAGCAGAGGGCGGGAGGGGCACAATGAGCAGTTCTTC
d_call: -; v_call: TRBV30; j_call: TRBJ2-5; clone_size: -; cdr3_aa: CAWSVSGGETQYF; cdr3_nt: TGTGCCTGGAGTGTATCAGGGGGGGAGACCCAGTACTTC
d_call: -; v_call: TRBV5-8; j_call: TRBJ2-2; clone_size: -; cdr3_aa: CASSWVGELFF; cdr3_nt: TGTGCCAGCAGCTGGGTGGGGGAGCTGTTTTTT
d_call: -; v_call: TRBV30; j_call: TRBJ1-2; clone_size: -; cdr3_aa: CAWSVRGRVYGYTF; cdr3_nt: TGTGCCTGGAGTGTACGAGGAAGGGTTTATGGCTACACCTTC
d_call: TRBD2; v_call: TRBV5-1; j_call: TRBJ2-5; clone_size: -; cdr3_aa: CASSRLAGTVGSQETQYF; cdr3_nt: TGCGCCAGCAGCCGACTAGCGGGCACGGTGGGTTCCCAAGAGACCCAGTACTTC
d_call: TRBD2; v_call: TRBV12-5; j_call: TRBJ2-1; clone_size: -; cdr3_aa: CASGAPGLDNEQFF; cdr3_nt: TGTGCTAGTGGAGCCCCGGGACTAGATAATGAGCAGTTCTTC
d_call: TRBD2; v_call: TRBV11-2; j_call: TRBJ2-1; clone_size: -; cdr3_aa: CASSLRTSGISSYNEQFF; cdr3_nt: TGTGCCAGCAGCTTACGGACTAGCGGCATCAGCTCCTACAATGAGCAGTTCTTC
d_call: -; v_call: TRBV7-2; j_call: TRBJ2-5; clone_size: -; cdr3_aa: CASSLEAWASQETQYF; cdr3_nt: TGTGCCAGCAGCTTAGAGGCCTGGGCCTCCCAAGAGACCCAGTACTTC
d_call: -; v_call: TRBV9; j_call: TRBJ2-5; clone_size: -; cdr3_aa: CASSSPLGGGQETQYF; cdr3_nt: TGTGCCAGCAGCTCCCCGTTGGGGGGCGGGCAAGAGACCCAGTACTTC
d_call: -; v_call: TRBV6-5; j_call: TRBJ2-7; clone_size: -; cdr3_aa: CASGQGGYEQYF; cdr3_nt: TGTGCCAGTGGACAGGGAGGGTACGAGCAGTACTTC
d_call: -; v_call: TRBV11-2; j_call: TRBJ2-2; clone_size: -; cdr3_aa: CASSPRTAGELFF; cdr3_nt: TGTGCCAGCAGCCCCCGGACTGCCGGGGAGCTGTTTTTT
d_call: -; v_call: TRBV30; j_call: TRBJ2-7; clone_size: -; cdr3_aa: CAWSVWGVSSYEQYF; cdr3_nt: TGTGCCTGGAGTGTATGGGGAGTAAGCTCCTACGAGCAGTACTTC
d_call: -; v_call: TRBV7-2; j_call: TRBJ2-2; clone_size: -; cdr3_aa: CASSLEFGELFF; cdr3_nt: TGTGCCAGCAGCTTAGAGTTCGGGGAGCTGTTTTTT
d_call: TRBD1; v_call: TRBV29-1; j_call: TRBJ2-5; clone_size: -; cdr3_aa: CSELRVGTGWSETQYF; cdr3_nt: TGCAGCGAGTTAAGAGTCGGGACAGGGTGGTCAGAGACCCAGTACTTC
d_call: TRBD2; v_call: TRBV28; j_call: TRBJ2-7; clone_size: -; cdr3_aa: CASSPIRGLAGLGYEQYF; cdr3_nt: TGTGCCAGCAGTCCTATTCGGGGACTAGCGGGCCTAGGCTACGAGCAGTACTTC
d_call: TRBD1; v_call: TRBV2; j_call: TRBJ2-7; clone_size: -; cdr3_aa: CASRIQGTTYEQYF; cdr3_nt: TGTGCCAGCAGAATACAGGGGACAACCTACGAGCAGTACTTC
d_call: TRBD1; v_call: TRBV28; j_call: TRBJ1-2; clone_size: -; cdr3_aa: CASFIGTATIGYTF; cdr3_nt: TGTGCCAGCTTTATCGGGACAGCAACTATTGGCTACACCTTC
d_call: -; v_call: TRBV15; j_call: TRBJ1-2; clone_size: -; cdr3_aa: CATSGTLSGGGYTF; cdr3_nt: TGTGCCACCAGCGGGACGCTAAGCGGCGGAGGCTACACCTTC
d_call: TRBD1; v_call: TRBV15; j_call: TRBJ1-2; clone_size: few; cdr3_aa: CATSRDHRGGYTF; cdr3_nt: TGTGCCACCAGCAGAGATCACAGGGGCGGCTACACCTTC
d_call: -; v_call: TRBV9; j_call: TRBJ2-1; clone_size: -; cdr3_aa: CASSPSLGEQFF; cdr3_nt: TGTGCCAGCAGCCCATCCCTTGGTGAGCAGTTCTTC
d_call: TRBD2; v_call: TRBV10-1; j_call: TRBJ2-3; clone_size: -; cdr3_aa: CASKPSGTTDTQYF; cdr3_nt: TGCGCCAGCAAACCTAGCGGGACCACAGATACGCAGTATTTT
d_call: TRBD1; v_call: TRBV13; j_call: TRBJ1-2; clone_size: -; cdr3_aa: CASSLASPRQGRGAYGYTF; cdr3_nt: TGTGCCAGCAGCTTAGCTTCCCCTCGACAGGGACGGGGCGCCTATGGCTACACCTTC
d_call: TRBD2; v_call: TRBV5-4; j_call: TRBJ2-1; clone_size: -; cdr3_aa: CAGPLAGGISYNEQFF; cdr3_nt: TGTGCCGGCCCCCTAGCGGGCGGAATCTCCTACAATGAGCAGTTCTTC
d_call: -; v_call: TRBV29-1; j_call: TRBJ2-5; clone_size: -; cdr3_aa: CSVASTPQETQYF; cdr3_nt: TGCAGCGTAGCATCGACTCCTCAAGAGACCCAGTACTTC
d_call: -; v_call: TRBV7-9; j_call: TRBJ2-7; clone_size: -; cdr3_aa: CASSLAVGQGNEQYF; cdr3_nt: TGTGCCAGCAGCTTAGCCGTAGGGCAGGGGAACGAGCAGTACTTC